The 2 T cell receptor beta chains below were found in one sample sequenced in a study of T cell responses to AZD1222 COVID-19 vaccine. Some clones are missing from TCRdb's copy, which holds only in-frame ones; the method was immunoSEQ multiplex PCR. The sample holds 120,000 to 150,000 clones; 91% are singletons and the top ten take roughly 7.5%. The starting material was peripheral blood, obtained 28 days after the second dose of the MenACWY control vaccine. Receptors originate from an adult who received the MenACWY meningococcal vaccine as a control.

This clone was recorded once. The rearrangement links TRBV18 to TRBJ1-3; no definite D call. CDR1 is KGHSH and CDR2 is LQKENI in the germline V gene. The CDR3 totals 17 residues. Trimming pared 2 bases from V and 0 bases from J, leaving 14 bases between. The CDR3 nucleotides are TGTGCCAGCTCACCAATTCCGAGGCGGAACTCTGGAAACACCATATATTTT. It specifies CASSPIPRRNSGNTIYF. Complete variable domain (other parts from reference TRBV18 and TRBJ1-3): NAGVMQNPRHLVRRRGQEARLRCSPMKGHSHVYWYRQLPEEGLKFMVYLQKENIIDESGMPKERFSAEFPKEGPSILRIQQVVRGDSAAYFCASSPIPRRNSGNTIYFGEGSWLTVV.

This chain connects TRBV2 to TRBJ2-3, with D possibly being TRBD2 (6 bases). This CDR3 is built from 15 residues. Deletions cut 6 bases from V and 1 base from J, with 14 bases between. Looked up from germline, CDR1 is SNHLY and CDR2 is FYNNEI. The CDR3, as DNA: TGTGCCAGCAGCCCGGAGGGCCGTGGCACAGATACGCAGTATTTT. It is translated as CASSPEGRGTDTQYF.